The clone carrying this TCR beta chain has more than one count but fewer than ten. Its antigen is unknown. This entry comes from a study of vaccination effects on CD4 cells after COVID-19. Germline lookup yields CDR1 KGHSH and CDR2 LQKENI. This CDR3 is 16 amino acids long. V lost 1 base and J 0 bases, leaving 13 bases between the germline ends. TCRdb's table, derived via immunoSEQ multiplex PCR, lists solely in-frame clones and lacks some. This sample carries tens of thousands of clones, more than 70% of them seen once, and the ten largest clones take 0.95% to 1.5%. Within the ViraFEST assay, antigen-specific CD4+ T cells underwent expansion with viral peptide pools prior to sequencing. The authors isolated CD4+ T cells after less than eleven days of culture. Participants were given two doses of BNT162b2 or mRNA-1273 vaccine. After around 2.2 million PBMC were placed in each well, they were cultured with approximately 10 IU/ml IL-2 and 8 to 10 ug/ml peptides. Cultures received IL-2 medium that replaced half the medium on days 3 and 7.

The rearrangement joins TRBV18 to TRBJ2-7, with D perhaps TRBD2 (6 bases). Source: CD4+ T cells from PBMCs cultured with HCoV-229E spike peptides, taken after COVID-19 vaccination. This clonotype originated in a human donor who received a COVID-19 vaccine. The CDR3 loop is CASSPQTSRSSYEQYV. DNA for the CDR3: TGTGCCAGCTCACCACAAACTAGCCGCAGCTCCTACGAGCAGTACGTC.